Each of the 24 T cell receptor beta chains below was sequenced from the same sample in a study of blood T cell repertoires in COVID-19. Only in-frame clones appear in the TCRdb table, and some are missing; sequencing was by immunoSEQ multiplex PCR. The sample carries roughly 280,000 clones, around 90% recorded once. The sample comprised PBMCs or T cells enriched from blood (not recorded which). The receptors originated from a woman in her 30s with acute COVID-19.

The genes are TRBV5-1 and TRBJ2-3; unclear D gene. Germline V lookup: CDR1 SGHRS, CDR2 YFSETQ. The CDR3 sequence is 15 residues long. Trimming cost V 1 base and J 5 bases, with 14 bases left between them. This CDR3 is CASSLYPSSRDTQYF. Written as DNA, the CDR3 is TGCGCCAGCAGCTTGTATCCCTCGTCGAGAGATACGCAGTATTTT.

The V and J genes are TRBV5-4 and TRBJ1-1; possible D gene TRBD1, 5 bases. Germline CDR1 reads SGHNT; CDR2 reads YYREEE (reference sequence). Trimming left V 9 bases short and J 5 bases short, with 17 bases between. This CDR3 contains 13 residues. The CDR3 loop reads CATSGGGRTEAFF. The CDR3 DNA reads TGTGCCACCTCTGGGGGGGGGAGGACTGAAGCTTTCTTT. Filled out from reference TRBV5-4 and TRBJ1-1, the complete variable domain reads ETGVTQSPTHLIKTRGQQVTLRCSSQSGHNTVSWYQQALGQGPQFIFQYYREEENGRGNFPPRFSGLQFPNYSSELNVNALELDDSALYLCATSGGGRTEAFFGQGTRLTVV.

V gene TRBV7-2 combines with J gene TRBJ2-3, with 14 positions matching TRBD2. Germline V lookup: CDR1 SGHTA, CDR2 FQGNSA. This CDR3 has 16 residues. With 5 bases clipped from V and 5 bases from J, the junction kept 6 bases outside the gene matches. In DNA, the CDR3 is TGTGCCAGCAGCCTGGGACTAGCGGGAGTGGTAGATACGCAGTATTTT. This codes for CASSLGLAGVVDTQYF. Filled out from reference TRBV7-2 and TRBJ2-3, the complete variable domain reads GAGVSQSPSNKVTEKGKDVELRCDPISGHTALYWYRQSLGQGLEFLIYFQGNSAPDKSGLPSDRFSAERTGGSVSTLTIQRTQQEDSAVYLCASSLGLAGVVDTQYFGPGTRLTVL.

The chain couples TRBV6-5 to TRBJ2-7; tentative D call: TRBD1 (5 bases). V gave up 7 bases and J gave up 4 bases, with 20 bases separating them. The CDR3 has 15 amino acids. Germline values: CDR1 MNHEY, CDR2 SVGAGI. The CDR3: CASNALEGAKYEQYF. The CDR3 nucleotides read TGTGCCAGCAATGCATTAGAAGGGGCTAAGTACGAGCAGTACTTC.

In nucleotides, the CDR3 is TGTGCCAGCAGCCCGGGTAGCTCCTACAATGAGCAGTTCTTC. Protein product: CASSPGSSYNEQFF. The chain couples TRBV7-2 to TRBJ2-1, with D unresolved. The V gene lost 5 bases and the J gene lost 0 bases, with 8 bases spanning the gap. The CDR3 runs to 14 residues. Germline CDR1 SGHTA, CDR2 FQGNSA.

The chain links TRBV5-1 to TRBJ1-4; TRBD1 aligns across 9 bases. Germline CDR1 is SGHRS and CDR2 is YFSETQ. The length of the CDR3 is 15 residues. V was clipped by 0 bases and J by 4 bases; unmatched bases: 1. CDR3 DNA sequence: TGCGCCAGCAGCTTGGGGGACAGGGATAATGAAAAACTGTTTTTT. This encodes CASSLGDRDNEKLFF.

This CDR3 reads CASSQNPALPDRPSFSGNTIYF. For the CDR3, the DNA is TGTGCCAGCAGCCAAAATCCGGCACTCCCCGACAGGCCCTCATTCTCTGGAAACACCATATATTTT. The V call is TRBV14, the J call TRBJ1-3, with a tentative D call TRBD1 (6 bases). The CDR3 runs 22 residues. CDR1 is SGHDN, CDR2 FVKESK, per germline. V lost 2 bases, J lost 0 bases, and 29 bases lay in between.

J is TRBJ2-1 and V is TRBV2; 13 bases are shared with TRBD2. The V gene's germline CDR1 is SNHLY and CDR2 FYNNEI. With 6 bases clipped from V and 9 bases from J, the junction kept 5 bases outside the gene matches. CDR3 length equals 14 residues. As DNA, the CDR3 is TGTGCCAGCAGAGGACTAGCGGGAGACGGTGAGCAGTTCTTC. It is translated as CASRGLAGDGEQFF. Full variable domain (missing parts from reference TRBV2 and TRBJ2-1): EPEVTQTPSHQVTQMGQEVILRCVPISNHLYFYWYRQILGQKVEFLVSFYNNEISEKSEIFDDQFSVERPDGSNFTLKIRSTKLEDSAMYFCASRGLAGDGEQFFGPGTRLTVL.

The V and J genes are TRBV11-2 and TRBJ1-1; D ambiguous. Trimming took off 3 bases at V and 3 bases at J, with 11 bases between the two ends. The CDR3 has 14 residues. Germline CDR1 reads SGHAT; CDR2 reads FQNNGV. The CDR3 spells CASSFTTRDTEAFF. The CDR3, as DNA: TGTGCCAGCAGCTTTACCACGCGAGACACTGAAGCTTTCTTT.

The chain employs TRBV13 and TRBJ2-7; 10 positions match TRBD2. V gave up 4 bases and J gave up 3 bases; unmatched junction bases: 18. Germline V lookup: CDR1 PRHDT, CDR2 FYEKMQ (reference sequence). The CDR3 consists of 19 residues. DNA of the CDR3: TGTGCCAGCAGCTCCACGACAGGGGTAGCGGGAGGCCCTTTCTACGAGCAGTACTTC. Amino acid sequence: CASSSTTGVAGGPFYEQYF.

The rearrangement uses TRBV6-5 and TRBJ2-3; tentative D call: TRBD1 (5 bases). The CDR3 runs 16 residues. V gave up 2 bases and J gave up 0 bases, with 12 bases separating them. From germline, CDR1 is MNHEY and CDR2 SVGAGI. CDR3 DNA sequence: TGTGCCAGCAGTTACACTTCTTCAGGGAGCACAGATACGCAGTATTTT. This translates into CASSYTSSGSTDTQYF.

The chain uses TRBV5-6 and TRBJ1-2, with 8 bases aligning to TRBD1. Germline values: CDR1 SGHDT, CDR2 YYEEEE. V lost 2 bases, J lost 8 bases, and 5 bases stayed unmatched. The CDR3 is made up of 13 amino acids. The CDR3 coding sequence is TGTGCCAGCAGCTTCGGACAGGGCTGGGGCTACACCTTC. Its translation: CASSFGQGWGYTF.

The chain recombines TRBV5-4 with TRBJ2-6, with 9 bases matching TRBD1. Germline-derived CDR1 and CDR2 are SGHNT and YYREEE (reference sequence). This CDR3 spans 17 amino acids. V shed 6 bases and J 4 bases; nucleotides not matched to a gene: 11. CDR3 nucleotide sequence: TGTGCCAGCACCGGGGACAGGGCCCCTGGGGGGGCCAACGTCCTGACTTTC. Protein sequence: CASTGDRAPGGANVLTF.

J is TRBJ2-1 and V is TRBV5-1; 11 bases line up with TRBD2. This CDR3 is 17 amino acids long. V was pared by 4 bases and J by 5 bases, with 11 bases of the junction left unmatched. CDR1 and CDR2 (germline): SGHRS, YFSETQ. CDR3 loop: CASSGTSGSLGDNEQFF. CDR3 in DNA: TGCGCCAGCAGCGGAACTAGCGGGAGTTTGGGGGACAATGAGCAGTTCTTC.

The V and J genes are TRBV28 and TRBJ1-5, with 8 bases identical to TRBD1. This CDR3 has 16 amino acids. The V segment lost 6 bases and the J segment 2 bases; nucleotides outside the gene matches: 9. Germline values: CDR1 MDHEN, CDR2 SYDVKM. CDR3 in amino acids: CASSPGGNRGNQPQHF. The DNA for the CDR3 is TGTGCCAGCAGCCCAGGGGGCAACAGAGGCAATCAGCCCCAGCATTTT.

The chain carries TRBV3-1 (or the pseudogene TRBV3-2) and TRBJ2-1, with 9 bases matching TRBD2. J gave up 4 bases and V 1 base, and 14 bases lay outside the gene matches. CDR3 size: 19 residues. CDR1 and CDR2 (germline): LGHDT, YNNKEL (reference sequence). CDR3 protein: CASSQVGAIAGDLYNEQFF. CDR3 DNA sequence: TGTGCCAGCAGCCAAGTGGGGGCAATAGCGGGAGATTTGTACAATGAGCAGTTCTTC.

In its sample, this clone was seen a few times. This chain links TRBV4-3 with TRBJ1-2; D not resolved. Germline CDR1 is LGHNA and CDR2 is YSLEER. The CDR3 runs 13 residues. V was cut by 4 bases and J by 6 bases, with 12 bases left in between. The CDR3 coding sequence is TGCGCCAGCAGCCTGACTATCGTTGATGGCTACACCTTC. Protein: CASSLTIVDGYTF.

V is TRBV2 and J is TRBJ2-3, with 9 bases fitting TRBD1. This CDR3 has 15 amino acids. Losses at the gene ends were 3 bases for V and 1 base for J; bases not matched to a gene: 2. CDR1 is SNHLY, CDR2 FYNNEI, per germline. The CDR3, as DNA: TGTGCCAGCAGTGAGGGGGACAGGGGCACAGATACGCAGTATTTT. Its protein is CASSEGDRGTDTQYF.

J is TRBJ2-3 and V is TRBV4-3; D is perhaps TRBD1 (6 bases). CDR1 and CDR2 from the germline V gene are LGHNA and YSLEER. This CDR3 region has 17 residues. V was shortened by 0 bases and J by 4 bases, with 17 bases between the two germline ends. DNA of the CDR3: TGCGCCAGCAGCCAAGACGGCCAGGGGATTCGGGCAGATACGCAGTATTTT. Protein: CASSQDGQGIRADTQYF.

The count of this clone is one. The V and J genes are TRBV6-5 and TRBJ2-5; tentatively, D is TRBD2 (6 bases). V was clipped by 6 bases and J by 5 bases, with 19 bases between them. CDR1 is MNHEY, CDR2 SVGAGI, per germline. This CDR3 is built from 15 residues. The chain's CDR3 is CASSLIAARGETQYF. The CDR3 DNA is TGTGCCAGCAGCCTAATAGCGGCAAGAGGCGAGACCCAGTACTTC.

The chain carries TRBV27 and TRBJ1-5; D ambiguous. Germline CDR1 MNHEY, CDR2 SMNVEV (reference sequence). This CDR3 is built from 16 residues. V was clipped by 1 base and J by 3 bases, with 13 bases between them. The CDR3 bases are TGTGCCAGCAGTTTATTCGGAGGCCCCTCCAATCAGCCCCAGCATTTT. This codes for CASSLFGGPSNQPQHF.

The chain recombines TRBV14 with TRBJ2-5, with D tentatively TRBD1 (6 bases). The CDR3 is made up of 14 amino acids. Germline assignment: CDR1 SGHDN and CDR2 FVKESK. Trimming shortened V by 4 bases and J by 3 bases, and 12 bases separated the two germline ends. This chain's CDR3 is CASSRVGGKETQYF. CDR3 DNA sequence: TGTGCCAGCAGCCGTGTAGGGGGTAAAGAGACCCAGTACTTC.

The chain has TRBV28 and TRBJ1-1; no reliable D call. The V gene lost 3 bases and the J gene lost 0 bases, with 8 bases spanning the gap. CDR3 length: 14 residues. In germline, CDR1 is MDHEN, CDR2 SYDVKM. Written as DNA, the CDR3 is TGTGCCAGCAGTTTCCGGGGATTGAACACTGAAGCTTTCTTT. Protein sequence: CASSFRGLNTEAFF.

This rearrangement joins TRBV28 to TRBJ1-1; 7 bases are shared with TRBD1. Germline lookup yields CDR1 MDHEN and CDR2 SYDVKM. The CDR3 covers 18 residues. The J segment lost 5 bases and the V segment lost 4 bases, leaving 19 bases of the junction unmatched. DNA of the CDR3: TGTGCCAGCAGTTCCCTGCAGGGGCAGGGGGAAGTGGAGACTGAAGCTTTCTTT. Residues: CASSSLQGQGEVETEAFF.